A single sample gave rise to the 23 T cell receptor beta chains below, sequenced in a study of PD-1 blockade in classical Hodgkin lymphoma. Only in-frame clones appear in the TCRdb table, and some are missing; sequencing was by immunoSEQ multiplex PCR. The data show 20,000 to 30,000 clones, about 90% seen once. Documented time point: newly diagnosed, previously untreated cHL patient sample. Starting with thawed PBMCs, CD4+ T cells were purified by magnetic negative selection. The sequencing sample was made of CD4+ T cells from blood. These receptors all stem from a human donor with classical Hodgkin lymphoma.

The V call is TRBV7-9, the J call TRBJ2-3; 8 positions match TRBD2. V lost 1 base and J lost 7; bases outside the gene matches: 7. CDR3 length: 15 residues. Germline loops: CDR1 SEHNR, CDR2 FQNEAQ (reference sequence). The CDR3 DNA follows: TGTGCCAGCAGCTTAGGACGGGGGGGCTGGAATACGCAGTATTTT. Amino acid sequence: CASSLGRGGWNTQYF.

A single count supports this clone. V gene TRBV7-9 combines with J gene TRBJ1-3; D call uncertain. CDR1 is SEHNR, CDR2 FQNEAQ, per germline (reference sequence). The CDR3 has 16 residues. The V and J ends lost 2 bases and 2 bases respectively, with 13 bases between them. The CDR3 region is CASSLSGRRTGNTIYF. In DNA, the CDR3 is TGTGCCAGCAGCTTAAGCGGCAGGCGTACTGGAAACACCATATATTTT.

This rearrangement joins TRBV19 to TRBJ1-4; the D is unclear. V dropped 5 bases and J dropped 6 bases, with 10 bases sitting between them. The CDR3 has 13 residues. CDR1 is LNHDA, CDR2 SQIVND, per germline (reference sequence). The chain's CDR3 is CASSGGGDEKLFF. CDR3 nucleotide sequence: TGTGCCAGTAGTGGAGGAGGCGATGAAAAACTGTTTTTT.

This clone was observed a single time. This chain connects TRBV27 to TRBJ2-2; no clear D gene. This CDR3 region has 15 residues. V was cut by 3 bases and J by 4 bases, with 12 bases left in between. The germline V gene has CDR1 MNHEY and CDR2 SMNVEV (reference sequence). CDR3 sequence: CASSFWPAVTGELFF. The CDR3 nucleotides are TGTGCCAGCAGTTTTTGGCCGGCAGTCACCGGGGAGCTGTTTTTT.

The J gene is TRBJ2-1, the V gene TRBV5-1; D is possibly TRBD2 (6 bases). In germline, CDR1 is SGHRS, CDR2 YFSETQ. The V end lost 0 bases, the J end lost 9 bases, and 22 bases lay between the germline ends. CDR3 length: 17 residues. The CDR3 protein is CASSLAGSLARIGEQFF. The CDR3, as DNA: TGCGCCAGCAGCTTGGCCGGGAGTCTAGCTAGGATTGGTGAGCAGTTCTTC.

The chain carries TRBV7-6 and TRBJ2-3, with D possibly TRBD2 on 5 matching bases. V shed 7 bases and J shed 0 bases, with 11 bases lying between them. The length of the CDR3 is 14 residues. The germline V gene has CDR1 SGHVS and CDR2 FNYEAQ. CDR3 coding DNA: TGTGCCAGCAAGGCGAGCGGAAGCACAGATACGCAGTATTTT. Its protein is CASKASGSTDTQYF.

The gene calls are TRBV5-1 and TRBJ1-2; 8 bases match TRBD1. V gave up 3 bases and J gave up 4 bases; unmatched junction bases: 14. Germline CDR1 SGHRS, CDR2 YFSETQ. This CDR3 comprises 17 residues. Here the CDR3 reads CASSSRRGTGGGYGYTF. In DNA form, the CDR3 reads TGCGCCAGCAGCTCACGCCGGGGGACAGGCGGTGGCTATGGCTACACCTTC.

The rearrangement joins TRBV9 to TRBJ2-3, with D maybe TRBD2 (7 bases). The V end was cut by 0 bases, the J end by 5 bases, with 16 bases between. Germline lookup yields CDR1 SGDLS and CDR2 YYNGEE. The CDR3 length is 16 residues. CDR3 sequence (DNA): TGTGCCAGCAGCGTAGCGTGGGGGGGGGCCATAGATACGCAGTATTTT. As protein: CASSVAWGGAIDTQYF.

This clone was seen once. This sequence joins TRBV11-2 and TRBJ2-3, with D perhaps TRBD2 (7 bases). Germline values: CDR1 SGHAT, CDR2 FQNNGV. V lost 0 bases and J lost 0, with 22 bases in between. The CDR3 has 20 residues. This CDR3 reads CASSLDAWGGLTFSTDTQYF. In DNA, the CDR3 is TGTGCCAGCAGCTTAGATGCTTGGGGGGGCCTTACATTTAGCACAGATACGCAGTATTTT.

The chain has TRBV5-1 and TRBJ2-7, with TRBD2 matching 7 bases. V lost 4 bases to trimming and J lost 2 bases; unmatched junction nucleotides: 9. The germline gives CDR1 SGHRS, CDR2 YFSETQ. CDR3 length: 15 residues. The CDR3 bases are TGCGCCAGCAGCCCGGGGGGAATCGGTCCCTACGAGCAGTACTTC. This gives the protein CASSPGGIGPYEQYF.

The chain has TRBV7-9 and TRBJ1-2, with 8 nucleotides matching TRBD1. V shed 3 bases and J 8 bases; nucleotides not matched to a gene: 2. The CDR3 covers 12 residues. Per the germline V gene, CDR1 is SEHNR and CDR2 is FQNEAQ (reference sequence). The CDR3 bases are TGTGCCAGCAGCTTGGACAGGGAAGGCTACACCTTC. This gives the protein CASSLDREGYTF.

The table lists this clone with a count of one. The CDR3 sequence is CASREGGGTYGYTF. The CDR3 coding sequence is TGTGCCAGCAGGGAGGGGGGCGGAACCTATGGCTACACCTTC. This rearrangement joins TRBV7-2 to TRBJ1-2, with D tentatively TRBD1 (6 bases). V was cut by 6 bases and J by 4 bases, with 15 bases left in between. From germline, CDR1 is SGHTA and CDR2 FQGNSA. This CDR3 has 14 amino acids.

This sequence joins TRBV6-1 and TRBJ1-5; no clear D gene. Germline-derived CDR1 and CDR2 are MNHNS and SASEGT. V lost 8 bases and J lost 2, with 7 bases in between. The CDR3 spans 12 residues. The CDR3: CASHDGNQPQHF. As DNA, the CDR3 is TGTGCCAGCCATGATGGCAATCAGCCCCAGCATTTT.

V is TRBV11-2 and J is TRBJ1-3, with unresolved D. The CDR3 covers 14 residues. The germline V and J ends were trimmed by 5 bases and 2 bases, with 10 bases remaining between them. Germline V CDR1 and CDR2: SGHAT, FQNNGV. The CDR3 bases are TGTGCCAGCAGCCCCGACATGCCTGGAAACACCATATATTTT. This codes for CASSPDMPGNTIYF. Full variable domain (missing parts from reference TRBV11-2 and TRBJ1-3): EAGVAQSPRYKIIEKRQSVAFWCNPISGHATLYWYQQILGQGPKLLIQFQNNGVVDDSQLPKDRFSAERLKGVDSTLKIQPAKLEDSAVYLCASSPDMPGNTIYFGEGSWLTVV.

This chain joins TRBV19 and TRBJ2-7; D not resolved. Germline CDR1 LNHDA, CDR2 SQIVND (reference sequence). This CDR3 spans 12 amino acids. Trimming cost V 3 bases and J 5 bases, with 8 bases left between them. The CDR3 DNA reads TGTGCCAGTAGTATCCGAGCCCACGAGCAGTACTTC. This encodes CASSIRAHEQYF.

This sequence joins TRBV6-5 and TRBJ2-3; no firm D call. CDR1 is MNHEY and CDR2 is SVGAGI in the germline V gene. With 2 bases removed from V and 6 bases from J, the gap between germline ends came to 12 bases. This CDR3 contains 14 residues. CDR3 sequence reads: CASSYRQTRDTQYF. CDR3 in DNA: TGTGCCAGCAGTTACAGGCAGACCCGTGATACGCAGTATTTT.

The chain uses TRBV19 and TRBJ1-5, with TRBD1 matching 10 bases. Germline V gives CDR1 LNHDA, CDR2 SQIVND (reference sequence). The CDR3 is made up of 15 amino acids. Unmatched junction bases numbered 4, after V lost 4 bases and J lost 4 bases. CDR3 DNA sequence: TGTGCCAGTAGTACCGACAGGGGGCCGAATCAGCCCCAGCATTTT. Amino acid sequence: CASSTDRGPNQPQHF.

The rearrangement joins TRBV7-8 to TRBJ2-7, with D perhaps being TRBD1 or TRBD2 (5 bases each). The CDR3 loop spans 16 amino acids. Germline loops: CDR1 SGHVS, CDR2 FQNEAQ. Trimming removed 0 bases at V and 0 bases at J, with 12 bases between. The CDR3 spells CASSLAEDTSSYEQYF. The CDR3 DNA reads TGTGCCAGCAGCTTAGCGGAGGACACAAGCTCCTACGAGCAGTACTTC.

The rearrangement uses TRBV25-1 and TRBJ1-2; D might be TRBD1 (5 bases). The CDR3 runs 15 residues. V lost 4 bases, J lost 1 base, and 13 bases lay in between. The germline gives CDR1 MGHDK, CDR2 SYGVNS. As DNA, the CDR3 is TGTGCCAGCAGTGCCCCGGGGCAGGGTAACTATGGCTACACCTTC. Amino acids: CASSAPGQGNYGYTF.

The chain links TRBV5-1 to TRBJ2-3; no definite D call. The germline V and J ends were trimmed by 0 bases and 1 base, with 9 bases remaining between them. The germline gives CDR1 SGHRS, CDR2 YFSETQ. The CDR3 runs 15 residues. CDR3 coding DNA: TGCGCCAGCAGCTTGGTGCGGCAGGGCACAGATACGCAGTATTTT. Translating it yields CASSLVRQGTDTQYF.

The rearrangement uses TRBV5-1 and TRBJ1-3; D call uncertain. Trimming cost V 6 bases and J 3 bases, with 7 bases left between them. This CDR3 is built from 12 residues. CDR1 and CDR2 (germline): SGHRS, YFSETQ. CDR3 sequence (DNA): TGCGCCAGCACCCGTGTTGGAAACACCATATATTTT. This codes for CASTRVGNTIYF.

This clone was counted a single time. V and J are TRBV4-1 and TRBJ1-2; TRBD1 matches 9 bases. Germline loops: CDR1 MGHRA, CDR2 YSYEKL. This CDR3 is built from 17 residues. The trim removed 0 bases at V and 8 bases at J, leaving 13 bases unmatched. The CDR3 loop is CASSQDWGLTGGEGYTF. CDR3 nucleotides: TGCGCCAGCAGCCAAGATTGGGGGTTGACAGGGGGTGAAGGCTACACCTTC.

CDR3 bases: TGTGCCAGCAGCAAAGGGACGGGGGGATACGAGCAGTACTTC. Translating it yields CASSKGTGGYEQYF. The chain carries TRBV21-1 and TRBJ2-7; the tabulated D call, TRBD2, remains unverified against the DNA. TRBV21-1 represents a pseudogene. The CDR3 totals 14 residues.